These 9 T cell receptor beta chains were all obtained from the same sample, sequenced in a study of blood T cell repertoires in COVID-19. This table comes from immunoSEQ multiplex PCR, and its TCRdb copy is limited to in-frame clones, with some not included. In the table there are about 100,000 clones, about 88% of which are singletons. Sequencing used peripheral blood. These receptors came from a human donor in a cohort sampled during active COVID-19.

The chain uses TRBV6-2 or TRBV6-3 and TRBJ2-2, with TRBD1 as a possible D gene (6 bases). Trimming pared 5 bases from V and 9 bases from J, leaving 10 bases between. The CDR3 consists of 12 residues. The germline V gene has CDR1 MNHEY and CDR2 SVGEGT. This CDR3 is CASSTGPRELFF. As DNA, the CDR3 is TGTGCCAGCAGTACAGGGCCCCGGGAGCTGTTTTTT.

The J gene is TRBJ1-5, the V gene TRBV7-9; D ambiguous. The germline CDR1 and CDR2 sequences are SEHNR and FQNEAQ (reference sequence). This CDR3 contains 13 residues. V dropped 1 base and J dropped 6 bases, with 7 bases sitting between them. The CDR3 DNA reads TGTGCCAGCAGCTTAGACGGGTTTCAGCCCCAGCATTTT. Residues: CASSLDGFQPQHF.

The rearrangement uses TRBV11-2 and TRBJ2-7; 7 bases are shared with TRBD1. Germline V gene data show CDR1 as SGHAT and CDR2 as FQNNGV. The length of the CDR3 is 17 residues. V shed 4 bases, J shed 0 bases, and the junction held 12 bases outside the gene matches. CDR3 coding DNA: TGTGCCAGCAGCTCACTAAATGGGACAGCGAGCTCCTACGAGCAGTACTTC. Amino acid sequence: CASSSLNGTASSYEQYF.

The V gene is TRBV5-6, the J gene TRBJ1-5; tentatively, D is TRBD1 (6 bases). This CDR3 is built from 16 residues. Between the trimmed V and J ends, which lost 4 bases and 0 bases, there was a span of 14 bases. CDR1 is SGHDT, CDR2 YYEEEE, per germline. The CDR3 reads CASSPWTDVSNQPQHF. For the CDR3, the DNA is TGTGCCAGCAGCCCTTGGACAGACGTTAGCAATCAGCCCCAGCATTTT. Looking up the rest from reference TRBV5-6 and TRBJ1-5 gives the full variable domain: DAGVTQSPTHLIKTRGQQVTLRCSPKSGHDTVSWYQQALGQGPQFIFQYYEEEERQRGNFPDRFSGHQFPNYSSELNVNALLLGDSALYLCASSPWTDVSNQPQHFGDGTRLSIL.

The genes are TRBV19 and TRBJ2-7; tentatively, D is TRBD2 (6 bases). Looked up from germline, CDR1 is LNHDA and CDR2 is SQIVND (reference sequence). The CDR3 is 14 residues long. V was clipped by 5 bases and J by 5 bases, with 16 bases between them. The CDR3 is CASSAGLGLNEQYF. As DNA, the CDR3 is TGTGCCAGTAGTGCGGGACTTGGGTTGAACGAGCAGTACTTC.

This chain joins TRBV3-1 (or the pseudogene TRBV3-2) and TRBJ2-7, with 8 bases identical to TRBD1. The CDR3 runs 13 residues. Germline V CDR1 and CDR2: LGHDT, YNNKEL (reference sequence). The J segment lost 2 bases and the V segment lost 5 bases, leaving 2 bases of the junction unmatched. The CDR3 coding sequence is TGTGCCAGCAGCACACAGGGGGCCTACGAGCAGTACTTC. It codes for CASSTQGAYEQYF.

The CDR3 DNA reads as TGTGCCAGCAGTTCTTTGGCGGGGGGGTCACCCCTCCACTTT. It codes for CASSSLAGGSPLHF. The J gene is TRBJ1-6, the V gene TRBV27; D may be TRBD1 (5 bases). V lost 4 bases and J lost 10, with 14 bases in between. The V gene's germline CDR1 is MNHEY and CDR2 SMNVEV (reference sequence). This CDR3 contains 14 residues.

V and J are TRBV27 and TRBJ2-7; 8 positions match TRBD2. Trimming took 8 bases from V and 4 from J; bases not matched to a gene: 19. Germline V CDR1 and CDR2: MNHEY, SMNVEV (reference sequence). The CDR3 length is 17 residues. The CDR3 reads CASPGRLRSSGMYEQYF. As DNA, the CDR3 is TGTGCCAGCCCAGGCCGGTTGAGGAGTAGCGGGATGTACGAGCAGTACTTC.

This rearrangement joins TRBV3-1 (or the pseudogene TRBV3-2) to TRBJ1-6; a possible D gene is TRBD1 (5 bases). This CDR3 comprises 17 residues. CDR1 is LGHDT, CDR2 YNNKEL, per germline (reference sequence). Between the trimmed V and J ends, which lost 0 bases and 9 bases, there was a span of 18 bases. As DNA, the CDR3 is TGTGCCAGCAGCCAAGATTCTCGCAGGGATCCTATTTCACCCCTCCACTTT. This encodes CASSQDSRRDPISPLHF.